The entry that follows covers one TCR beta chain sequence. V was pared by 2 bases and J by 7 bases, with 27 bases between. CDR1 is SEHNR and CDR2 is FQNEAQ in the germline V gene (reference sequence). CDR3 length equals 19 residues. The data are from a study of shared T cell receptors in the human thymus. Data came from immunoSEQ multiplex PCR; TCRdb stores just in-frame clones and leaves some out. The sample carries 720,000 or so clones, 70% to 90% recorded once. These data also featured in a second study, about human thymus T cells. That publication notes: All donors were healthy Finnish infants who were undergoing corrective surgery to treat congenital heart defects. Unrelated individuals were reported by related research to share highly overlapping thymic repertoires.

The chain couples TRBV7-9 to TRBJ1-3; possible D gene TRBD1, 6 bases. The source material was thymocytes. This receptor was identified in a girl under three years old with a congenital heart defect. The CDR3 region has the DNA TGTGCCAGCAGCTTACCCAAGAGACAGGCGGTCGGGATCGGGAACACCATATATTTT. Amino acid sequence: CASSLPKRQAVGIGNTIYF.